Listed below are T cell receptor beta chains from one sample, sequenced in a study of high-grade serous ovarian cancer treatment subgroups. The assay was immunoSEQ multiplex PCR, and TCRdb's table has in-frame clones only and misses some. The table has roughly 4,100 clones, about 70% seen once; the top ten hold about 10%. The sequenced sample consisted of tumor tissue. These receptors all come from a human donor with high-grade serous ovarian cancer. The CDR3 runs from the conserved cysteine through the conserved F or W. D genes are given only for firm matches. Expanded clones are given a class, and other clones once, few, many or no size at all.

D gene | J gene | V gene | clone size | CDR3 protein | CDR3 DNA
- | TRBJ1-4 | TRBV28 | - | CASSFGRALQFF | TGTGCCAGCAGTTTCGGGCGGGCTTTACAGTTTTTT
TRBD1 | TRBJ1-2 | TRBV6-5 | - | CASSYSEAGGNYGYTF | TGTGCCAGCAGTTACTCGGAAGCAGGGGGGAACTATGGCTACACCTTC
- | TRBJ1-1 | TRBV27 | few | CASTRTTGGLLMNTEAFF | TGTGCCAGCACCCGAACTACAGGCGGACTACTGATGAACACTGAAGCTTTCTTT
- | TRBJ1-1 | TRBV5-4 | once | CASSLVAGLITEAFF | TGTGCCAGCAGCTTGGTAGCTGGGCTCATCACTGAAGCTTTCTTT
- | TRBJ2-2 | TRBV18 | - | CASSPDASGNTGELFF | TGTGCCAGCTCACCAGACGCGTCGGGGAACACCGGGGAGCTGTTTTTT
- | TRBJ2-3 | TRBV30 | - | CAWKTETDTQYF | TGTGCCTGGAAGACAGAAACAGATACGCAGTATTTT
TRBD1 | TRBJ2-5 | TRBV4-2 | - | CASSPGQGLQETQYF | TGTGCCAGCAGCCCGGGACAGGGCCTCCAAGAGACCCAGTACTTC
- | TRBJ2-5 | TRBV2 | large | CASSGTKHMYQETQYF | TGTGCCAGCAGTGGCACCAAACACATGTACCAAGAGACCCAGTACTTC
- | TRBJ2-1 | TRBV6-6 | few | CASSYSAGITYNEQFF | TGTGCCAGCAGTTACTCGGCGGGGATCACCTACAATGAGCAGTTCTTC
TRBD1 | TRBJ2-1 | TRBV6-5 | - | CASSYSNRGPYNEQFF | TGTGCCAGCAGTTACTCGAACAGGGGGCCCTACAATGAGCAGTTCTTC
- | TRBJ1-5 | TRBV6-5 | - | CASRPQGKGNQPQHF | TGTGCCAGCAGACCCCAGGGGAAGGGCAATCAGCCCCAGCATTTT
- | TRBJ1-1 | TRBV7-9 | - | CASRKPGLSTEAFF | TGTGCCAGCAGAAAACCAGGGTTGAGCACTGAAGCTTTCTTT
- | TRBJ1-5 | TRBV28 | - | CASRTAGYSNQPQHF | TGTGCCAGCAGGACAGCAGGATATAGCAATCAGCCCCAGCATTTT
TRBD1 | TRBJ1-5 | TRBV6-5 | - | CASSDGTELRPQHF | TGTGCCAGCAGTGACGGGACAGAGCTTAGGCCCCAGCATTTT
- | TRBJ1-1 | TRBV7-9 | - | CASSGFLGTEAFF | TGTGCCAGCTCTGGTTTCTTGGGAACTGAAGCTTTCTTT
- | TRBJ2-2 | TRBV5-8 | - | CASSWARTGELFF | TGTGCCAGCAGCTGGGCAAGGACCGGGGAGCTGTTTTTT
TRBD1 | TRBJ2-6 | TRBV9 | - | CASSRTGAFSGANVLTF | TGTGCCAGCAGTAGGACAGGTGCTTTCTCTGGGGCCAACGTCCTGACTTTC
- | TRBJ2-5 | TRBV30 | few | CAWSVLGGETQYF | TGTGCCTGGAGTGTACTTGGCGGAGAGACCCAGTACTTC
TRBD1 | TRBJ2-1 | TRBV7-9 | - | CASSLGKGAAGMYNEQFF | TGTGCCAGCAGCTTAGGAAAGGGGGCCGCTGGAATGTACAATGAGCAGTTCTTC
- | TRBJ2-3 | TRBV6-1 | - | CASSELLSTDTQYF | TGTGCCAGCAGTGAATTATTGAGCACAGATACGCAGTATTTT
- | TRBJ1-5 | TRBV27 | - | CASSQRNQPQHF | TGTGCCAGCAGTCAGAGGAATCAGCCCCAGCATTTT
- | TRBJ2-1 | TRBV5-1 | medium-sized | CASSVGTGGEQFF | TGCGCCAGCAGCGTAGGGACCGGGGGTGAGCAGTTCTTC
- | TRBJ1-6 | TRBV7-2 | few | CASSLEGTQGGNSPLHF | TGTGCCAGCAGCTTAGAGGGGACGCAGGGCGGTAATTCACCCCTCCACTTT
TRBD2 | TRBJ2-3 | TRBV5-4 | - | CASSLGRGGLTDTQYF | TGTGCCAGCAGCTTGGGACGGGGGGGCCTCACAGATACGCAGTATTTT
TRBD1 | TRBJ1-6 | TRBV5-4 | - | CASSYYRQGRSPLHF | TGTGCCAGCAGCTACTACCGACAGGGTCGATCACCCCTCCACTTT
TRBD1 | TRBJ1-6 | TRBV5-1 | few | CASSAGDSGNSPLHF | TGCGCCAGCAGCGCGGGGGACAGTGGTAATTCACCCCTCCACTTT
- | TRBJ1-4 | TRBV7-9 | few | CASSLGGESEKLFF | TGTGCCAGCAGCTTAGGGGGGGAGAGCGAAAAACTGTTTTTT
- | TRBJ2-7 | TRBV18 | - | CASSPPTSYEQYF | TGTGCCAGCTCCCCACCGACGTCCTACGAGCAGTACTTC
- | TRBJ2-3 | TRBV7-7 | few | CASSLGLASTDTQYF | TGTGCCAGCAGCTTAGGCCTAGCTAGCACAGATACGCAGTATTTT
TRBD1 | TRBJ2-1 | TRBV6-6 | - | CASSESGTGYNEQFF | TGTGCCAGCAGTGAGTCAGGGACAGGATACAATGAGCAGTTCTTC
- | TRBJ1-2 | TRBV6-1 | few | CASRDLRVTGGYTF | TGTGCCAGCAGGGACCTCAGGGTTACGGGCGGCTACACCTTC
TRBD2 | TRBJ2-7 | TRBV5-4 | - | CASSGSSSGASYEQYF | TGTGCCAGCAGCGGATCCTCTAGCGGGGCGTCCTACGAGCAGTACTTC
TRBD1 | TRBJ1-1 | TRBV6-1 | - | CASGGRASGGTEAFF | TGTGCCAGCGGCGGCCGGGCCTCAGGGGGCACTGAAGCTTTCTTT
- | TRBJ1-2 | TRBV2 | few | CASSEEKGRARGYTF | TGTGCCAGCAGTGAGGAAAAGGGCAGAGCGAGGGGCTACACCTTC
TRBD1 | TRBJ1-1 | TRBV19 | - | CASSTWDSPNTEAFF | TGTGCCAGTAGTACTTGGGACAGCCCGAACACTGAAGCTTTCTTT
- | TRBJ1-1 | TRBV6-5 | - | CASSPLPRPNTEAFF | TGTGCCAGCAGTCCCCTCCCCAGGCCAAACACTGAAGCTTTCTTT
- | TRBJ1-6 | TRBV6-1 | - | CASIATTNHNSPLHF | TGTGCCAGCATTGCCACCACAAACCATAATTCACCCCTCCACTTT
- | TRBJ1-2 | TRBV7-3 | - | CASSPSGNYGYTF | TGTGCCAGCAGCCCATCGGGAAACTATGGCTACACCTTC
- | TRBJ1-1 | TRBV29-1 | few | CSVVPGNTEAFF | TGCAGCGTTGTACCAGGGAACACTGAAGCTTTCTTT
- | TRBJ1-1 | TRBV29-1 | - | CSAAGVNTEAFF | TGCAGCGCAGCGGGGGTGAACACTGAAGCTTTCTTT
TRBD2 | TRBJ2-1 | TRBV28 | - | CASNPQTSGGPTYNEQFF | TGTGCCAGCAACCCTCAGACTAGCGGGGGGCCTACCTACAATGAGCAGTTCTTC
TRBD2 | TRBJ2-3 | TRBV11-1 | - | CASSLQTSGSTDTQYF | TGTGCCAGCAGCTTGCAGACTAGCGGTAGCACAGATACGCAGTATTTT
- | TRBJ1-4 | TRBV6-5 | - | CASSYSTPTTNEKLFF | TGTGCCAGCAGTTACTCCACACCTACAACTAATGAAAAACTGTTTTTT
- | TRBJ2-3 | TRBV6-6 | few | CASTIEGPGWDTQYF | TGTGCCAGCACCATTGAGGGACCGGGATGGGATACGCAGTATTTT
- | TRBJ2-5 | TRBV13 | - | CASNSRGAYQETQYF | TGTGCCAGCAACTCTAGGGGCGCGTACCAAGAGACCCAGTACTTC
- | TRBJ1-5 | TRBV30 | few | CAWSVSSNQPQHF | TGTGCCTGGAGTGTCTCTAGCAATCAGCCCCAGCATTTT
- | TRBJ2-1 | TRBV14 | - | CASSQVFGLSYNEQFF | TGTGCCAGCAGCCAAGTCTTTGGACTGTCCTACAATGAGCAGTTCTTC
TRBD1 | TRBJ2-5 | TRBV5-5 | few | CASSLMDRAQETQYF | TGTGCCAGCAGCTTGATGGACAGGGCCCAAGAGACCCAGTACTTC
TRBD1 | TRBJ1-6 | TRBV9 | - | CASSKGQGYDSPLHF | TGTGCCAGCAGCAAGGGACAGGGTTACGATTCACCCCTCCACTTT
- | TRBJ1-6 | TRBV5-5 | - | CASSLPPDRSLHF | TGTGCCAGCAGCTTGCCCCCCGATCGGTCCCTCCACTTT
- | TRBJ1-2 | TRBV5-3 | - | CARSGGSLDRGYTF | TGTGCCAGAAGCGGGGGCTCCCTCGATAGGGGCTACACCTTC
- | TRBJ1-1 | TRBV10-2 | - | CASRTKFSGTQKLLMNTEAFF | TGCGCCAGCAGGACGAAATTTTCCGGGACTCAGAAGCTCCTAATGAACACTGAAGCTTTCTTT